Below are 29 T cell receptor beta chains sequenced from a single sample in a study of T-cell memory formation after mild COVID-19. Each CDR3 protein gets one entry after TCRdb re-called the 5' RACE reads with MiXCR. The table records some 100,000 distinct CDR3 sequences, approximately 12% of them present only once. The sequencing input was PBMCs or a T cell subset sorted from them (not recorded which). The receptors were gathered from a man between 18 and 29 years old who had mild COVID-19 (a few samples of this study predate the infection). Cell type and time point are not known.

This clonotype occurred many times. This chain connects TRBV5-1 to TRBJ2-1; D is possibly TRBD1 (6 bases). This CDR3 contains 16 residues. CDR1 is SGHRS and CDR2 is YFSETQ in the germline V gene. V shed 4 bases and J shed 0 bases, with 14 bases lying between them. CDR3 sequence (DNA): TGCGCCAGCAGCCGGACAGATCTCGGCTCCTACAATGAGCAGTTCTTC. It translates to CASSRTDLGSYNEQFF.

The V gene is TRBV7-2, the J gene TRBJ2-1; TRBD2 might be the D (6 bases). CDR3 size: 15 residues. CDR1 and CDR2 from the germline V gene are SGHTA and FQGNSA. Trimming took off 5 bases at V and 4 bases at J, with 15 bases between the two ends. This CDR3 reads CASSPSAGIYNEQFF. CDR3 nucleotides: TGTGCCAGCAGCCCATCGGCGGGGATTTACAATGAGCAGTTCTTC. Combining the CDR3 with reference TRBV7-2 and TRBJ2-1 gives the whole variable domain GAGVSQSPSNKVTEKGKDVELRCDPISGHTALYWYRQSLGQGLEFLIYFQGNSAPDKSGLPSDRFSAERTGGSVSTLTIQRTQQEDSAVYLCASSPSAGIYNEQFFGPGTRLTVL.

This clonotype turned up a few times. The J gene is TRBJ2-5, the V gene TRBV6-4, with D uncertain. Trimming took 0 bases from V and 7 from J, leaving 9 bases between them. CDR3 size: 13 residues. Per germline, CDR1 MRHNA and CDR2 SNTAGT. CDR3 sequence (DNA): TGTGCCAGCAGTGACTCGAACTGGGGGACCCAGTACTTC. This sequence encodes CASSDSNWGTQYF.

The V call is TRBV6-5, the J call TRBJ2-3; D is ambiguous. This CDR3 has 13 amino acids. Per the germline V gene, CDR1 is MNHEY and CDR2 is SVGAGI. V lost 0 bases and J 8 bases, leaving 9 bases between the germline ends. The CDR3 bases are TGTGCCAGCAGTTACTCGCGGCTTGGTACGCAGTATTTT. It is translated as CASSYSRLGTQYF.

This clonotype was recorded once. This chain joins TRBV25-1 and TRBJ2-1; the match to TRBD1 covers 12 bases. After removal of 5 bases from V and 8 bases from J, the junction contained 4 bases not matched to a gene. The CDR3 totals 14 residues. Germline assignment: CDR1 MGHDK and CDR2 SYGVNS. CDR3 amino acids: CASSRGQGAHEQFF. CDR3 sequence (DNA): TGTGCCAGCAGTAGGGGACAGGGGGCTCATGAGCAGTTCTTC.

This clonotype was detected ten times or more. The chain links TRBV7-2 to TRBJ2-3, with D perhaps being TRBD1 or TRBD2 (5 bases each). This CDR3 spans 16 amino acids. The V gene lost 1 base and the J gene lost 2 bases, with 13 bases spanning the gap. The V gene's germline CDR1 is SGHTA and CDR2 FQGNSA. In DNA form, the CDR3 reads TGTGCCAGCAGCTTAGGAGGGACCGGGGCCACAGATACGCAGTATTTT. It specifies CASSLGGTGATDTQYF.

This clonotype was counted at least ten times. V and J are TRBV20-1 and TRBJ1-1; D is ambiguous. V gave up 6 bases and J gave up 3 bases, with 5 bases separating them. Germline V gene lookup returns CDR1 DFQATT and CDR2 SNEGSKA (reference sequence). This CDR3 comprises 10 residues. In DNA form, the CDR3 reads TGCAGTGCAGGGTACACTGAAGCTTTCTTT. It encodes CSAGYTEAFF.

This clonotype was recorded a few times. The CDR3 DNA sequence: TGTGCCAGCACCCTGGGATTGACCTACGAGCAGTACGTC. Translating it yields CASTLGLTYEQYV. The chain recombines TRBV6-2 or TRBV6-3 with TRBJ2-7; no reliable D call. Germline-derived CDR1 and CDR2 are MNHEY and SVGEGT. CDR3 size: 13 residues. Trimming took off 7 bases at V and 2 bases at J, with 12 bases between the two ends.

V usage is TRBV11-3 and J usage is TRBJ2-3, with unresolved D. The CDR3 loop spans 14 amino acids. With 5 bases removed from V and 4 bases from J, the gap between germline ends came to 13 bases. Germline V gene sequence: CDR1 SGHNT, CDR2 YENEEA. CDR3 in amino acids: CASSHPPAADTQYF. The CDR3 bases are TGTGCCAGCAGCCACCCCCCGGCGGCAGATACGCAGTATTTT. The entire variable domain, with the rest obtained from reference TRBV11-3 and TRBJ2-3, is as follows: EAGVVQSPRYKIIEKKQPVAFWCNPISGHNTLYWYLQNLGQGPELLIRYENEEAVDDSQLPKDRFSAERLKGVDSTLKIQPAELGDSAVYLCASSHPPAADTQYFGPGTRLTVL.

CDR3 residues: CASSRKGAGELFF. The CDR3 bases are TGTGCCAGCAGCCGGAAGGGGGCCGGGGAGCTGTTTTTT. The rearrangement links TRBV6-6 to TRBJ2-2, with D tentatively TRBD1 (6 bases). Germline CDR1 is MNHNY and CDR2 is SVGAGI (reference sequence). Trimming took off 6 bases at V and 6 bases at J, with 11 bases between the two ends. This CDR3 is built from 13 residues.

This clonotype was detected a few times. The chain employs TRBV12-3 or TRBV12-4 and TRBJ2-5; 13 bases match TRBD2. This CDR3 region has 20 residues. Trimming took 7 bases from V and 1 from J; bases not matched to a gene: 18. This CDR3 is CASITSPGQTSGGTQETQYF. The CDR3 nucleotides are TGTGCCAGCATTACCTCACCGGGACAGACTAGCGGGGGGACCCAAGAGACCCAGTACTTC.

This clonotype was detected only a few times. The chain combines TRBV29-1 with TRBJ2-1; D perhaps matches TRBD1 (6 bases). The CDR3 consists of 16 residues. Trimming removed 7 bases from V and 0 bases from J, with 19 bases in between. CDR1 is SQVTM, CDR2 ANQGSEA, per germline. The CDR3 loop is CSGSGVPYSSYNEQFF. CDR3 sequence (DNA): TGCAGCGGCTCAGGGGTCCCCTACAGCTCCTACAATGAGCAGTTCTTC.

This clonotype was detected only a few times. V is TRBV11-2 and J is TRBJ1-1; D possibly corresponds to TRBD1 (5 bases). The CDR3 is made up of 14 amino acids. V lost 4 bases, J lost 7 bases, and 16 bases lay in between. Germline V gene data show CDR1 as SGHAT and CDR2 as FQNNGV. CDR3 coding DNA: TGTGCCAGCAGCTCGGCGGGGGGAGGCAATGAAGCTTTCTTT. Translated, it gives CASSSAGGGNEAFF.

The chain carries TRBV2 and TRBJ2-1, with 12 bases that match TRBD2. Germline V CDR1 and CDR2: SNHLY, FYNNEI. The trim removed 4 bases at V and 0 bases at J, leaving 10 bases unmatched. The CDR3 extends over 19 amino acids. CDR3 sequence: CASSGTSGASRSSYNEQFF. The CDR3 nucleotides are TGTGCCAGCAGTGGGACTAGCGGGGCATCCAGGAGCTCCTACAATGAGCAGTTCTTC.

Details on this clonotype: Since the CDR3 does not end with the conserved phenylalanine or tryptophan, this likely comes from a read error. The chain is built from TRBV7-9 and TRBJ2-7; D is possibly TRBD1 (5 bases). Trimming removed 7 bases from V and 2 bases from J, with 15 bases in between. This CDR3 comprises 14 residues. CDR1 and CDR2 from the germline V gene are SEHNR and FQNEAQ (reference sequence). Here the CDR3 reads CASTPGNKAYEQYL. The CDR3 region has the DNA TGTGCCAGCACCCCAGGGAACAAAGCCTACGAGCAGTACTTG.

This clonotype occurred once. CDR3 protein: CATSKQVDNEQFF. CDR3 in DNA: TGTGCCACCAGCAAACAAGTCGACAATGAGCAGTTCTTC. V is TRBV15 and J is TRBJ2-1; D is undetermined. V gave up 4 bases and J gave up 5 bases, with 9 bases separating them. This CDR3 has 13 residues. Germline V lookup: CDR1 LNHNV, CDR2 YYDKDF (reference sequence).

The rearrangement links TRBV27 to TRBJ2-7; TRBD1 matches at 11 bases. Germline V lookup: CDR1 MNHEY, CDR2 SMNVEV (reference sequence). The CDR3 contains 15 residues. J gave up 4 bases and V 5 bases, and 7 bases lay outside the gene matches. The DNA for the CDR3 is TGTGCCAGCAGTCCACTGGGGACAGGGGGATACGAGCAGTACGTC. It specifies CASSPLGTGGYEQYV.

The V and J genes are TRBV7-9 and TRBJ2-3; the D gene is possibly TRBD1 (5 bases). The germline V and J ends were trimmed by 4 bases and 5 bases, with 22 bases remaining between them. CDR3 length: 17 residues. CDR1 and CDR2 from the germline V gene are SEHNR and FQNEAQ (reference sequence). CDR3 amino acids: CASSSPLRDSLIDTQYF. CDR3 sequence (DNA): TGTGCCAGCAGCTCCCCCCTTCGCGACAGCTTAATAGATACGCAGTATTTT.

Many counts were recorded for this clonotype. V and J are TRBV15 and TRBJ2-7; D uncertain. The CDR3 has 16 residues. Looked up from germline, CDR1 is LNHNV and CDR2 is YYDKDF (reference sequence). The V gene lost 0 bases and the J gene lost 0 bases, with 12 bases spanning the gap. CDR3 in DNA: TGTGCCACCAGCAGAGATCAGCAAGCGAGCTCCTACGAGCAGTACTTC. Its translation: CATSRDQQASSYEQYF.

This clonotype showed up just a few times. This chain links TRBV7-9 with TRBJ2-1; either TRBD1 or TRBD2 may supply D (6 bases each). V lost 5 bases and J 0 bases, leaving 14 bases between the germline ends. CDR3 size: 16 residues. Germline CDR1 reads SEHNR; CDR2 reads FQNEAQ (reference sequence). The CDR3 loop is CASSPGGRDSYNEQFF. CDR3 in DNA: TGTGCCAGCAGCCCCGGGGGCAGGGACTCCTACAATGAGCAGTTCTTC.

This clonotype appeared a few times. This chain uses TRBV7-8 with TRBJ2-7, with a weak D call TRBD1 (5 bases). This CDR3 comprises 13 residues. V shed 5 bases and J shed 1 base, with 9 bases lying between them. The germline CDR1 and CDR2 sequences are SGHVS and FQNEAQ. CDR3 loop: CASSPYRSYEQYF. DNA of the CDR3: TGTGCCAGCAGCCCTTACAGGTCCTACGAGCAGTACTTC.

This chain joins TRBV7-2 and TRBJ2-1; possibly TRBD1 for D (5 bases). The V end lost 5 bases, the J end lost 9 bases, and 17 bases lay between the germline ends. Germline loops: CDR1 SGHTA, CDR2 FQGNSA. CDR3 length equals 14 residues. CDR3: CASSPRGQRSEQFF. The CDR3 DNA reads TGTGCCAGCAGCCCCCGAGGACAACGCAGTGAGCAGTTCTTC.

CDR3 nucleotide sequence: TGTGCCAGCAGCCCCCAGCCCTACGAGCAGTACTTC. Translation gives CASSPQPYEQYF. The chain couples TRBV6-2 or TRBV6-3 to TRBJ2-7; no clear D. The CDR3 contains 12 residues. Germline V lookup: CDR1 MNHEY, CDR2 SVGEGT. V lost 6 bases and J lost 2, with 8 bases in between.

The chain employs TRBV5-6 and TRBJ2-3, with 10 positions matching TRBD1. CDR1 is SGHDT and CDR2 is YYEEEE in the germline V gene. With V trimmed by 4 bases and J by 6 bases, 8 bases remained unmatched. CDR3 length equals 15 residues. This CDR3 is CASSPRDRGQDTQYF. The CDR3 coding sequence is TGTGCCAGCAGCCCCCGGGACAGGGGTCAGGATACGCAGTATTTT.

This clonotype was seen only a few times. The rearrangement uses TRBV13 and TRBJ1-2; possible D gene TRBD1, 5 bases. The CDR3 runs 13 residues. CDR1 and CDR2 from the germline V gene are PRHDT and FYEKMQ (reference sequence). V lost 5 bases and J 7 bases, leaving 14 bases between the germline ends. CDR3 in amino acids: CASSQGAGFGYTF. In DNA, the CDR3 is TGTGCCAGCAGCCAGGGAGCCGGGTTTGGCTACACCTTC.

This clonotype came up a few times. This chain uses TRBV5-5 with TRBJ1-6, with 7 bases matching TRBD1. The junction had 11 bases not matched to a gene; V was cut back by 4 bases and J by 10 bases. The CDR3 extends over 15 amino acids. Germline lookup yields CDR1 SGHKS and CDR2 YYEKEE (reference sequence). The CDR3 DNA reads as TGTGCCAGCAGCACAACGGACAGGATCGGGTCACCCCTCCACTTT. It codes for CASSTTDRIGSPLHF.

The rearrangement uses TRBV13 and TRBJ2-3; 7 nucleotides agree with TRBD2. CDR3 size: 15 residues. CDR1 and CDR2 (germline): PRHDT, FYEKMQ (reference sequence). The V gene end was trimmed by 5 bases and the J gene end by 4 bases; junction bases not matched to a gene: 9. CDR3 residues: CASSGGLADPDTQYF. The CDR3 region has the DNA TGTGCCAGCAGCGGAGGGCTAGCGGACCCAGATACGCAGTATTTT.

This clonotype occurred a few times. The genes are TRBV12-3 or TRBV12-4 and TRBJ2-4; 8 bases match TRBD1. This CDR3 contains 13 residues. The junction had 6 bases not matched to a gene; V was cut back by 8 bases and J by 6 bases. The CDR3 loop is CASCGQGTNIQYF. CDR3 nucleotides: TGTGCCAGCTGCGGACAGGGTACAAACATTCAGTACTTC.

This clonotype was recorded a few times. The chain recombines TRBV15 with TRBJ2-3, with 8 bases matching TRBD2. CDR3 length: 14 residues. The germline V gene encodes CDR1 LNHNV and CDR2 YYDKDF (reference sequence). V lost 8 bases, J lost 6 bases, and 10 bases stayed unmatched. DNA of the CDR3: TGTGCCACCGAATCCCCGGGGGGGCTGGATACGCAGTATTTT. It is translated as CATESPGGLDTQYF.